This TCR beta chain was recovered during a study of OX40 agonist ivuxolimab in advanced cancers. Study conclusions and caveats: The investigators did not determine what antigen specificity the expanded peripheral T cells had.

A word on this clone: Its antigen is undetermined.

Germline lookup yields CDR1 GTSNPN and CDR2 SVGIG (reference sequence). V was pared by 1 base and J by 8 bases, with 7 bases of the junction left unmatched. The length of the CDR3 is 13 residues. The data were produced by immunoSEQ multiplex PCR, yet TCRdb's version contains in-frame clones alone and is incomplete. The data contain 43,000 or so clones, 85% to 90% of them seen just once; the ten biggest clones take up around 1%. The receptor was derived from an adult with an advanced solid tumor such as melanoma, head and neck, liver or kidney cancer. This sequence joins TRBV30 and TRBJ1-2, with 7 bases identical to TRBD1. Here the sequenced sample was CD4+ or CD8+ T cells sorted from blood, taken in a trial of the OX40 agonist ivuxolimab. CDR3 sequence (DNA): TGTGCCTGGAGTGCTCAGGGGGTAAGAGGCTACACCTTC. Translating it yields CAWSAQGVRGYTF.